Listed here are 19 T cell receptor beta chains from one sample, sequenced in a study of OX40 agonist ivuxolimab in advanced cancers. Sequencing used immunoSEQ multiplex PCR; TCRdb keeps in-frame clones, though not all of them. This table holds roughly 120,000 clones, 85% to 95% found once. This sample comprised CD4+ or CD8+ T cells sorted from blood, obtained in a trial of the OX40 agonist ivuxolimab. These receptors originate from an adult with an advanced solid tumor such as melanoma, head and neck, liver or kidney cancer.

This clone has a single count. The genes are TRBV7-3 and TRBJ1-2; tentatively, D is TRBD1 (6 bases). This CDR3 is built from 13 residues. Deletions cut 5 bases from V and 4 bases from J, with 11 bases between. The germline gives CDR1 SGHTA, CDR2 FQGTGA. For the CDR3, the DNA is TGTGCCAGCAGCACCAGGGGTGGCTATGGCTACACCTTC. Protein sequence: CASSTRGGYGYTF.

V is TRBV5-1 and J is TRBJ2-3; 9 bases map to TRBD1. This CDR3 spans 13 amino acids. The germline CDR1 and CDR2 sequences are SGHRS and YFSETQ. The V gene end was trimmed by 6 bases and the J gene end by 5 bases; junction bases not matched to a gene: 4. In DNA form, the CDR3 reads TGCGCCAGCACCCGGACAGGGGAAGATACGCAGTATTTT. This gives the protein CASTRTGEDTQYF.

The chain has TRBV5-1 and TRBJ2-7; TRBD1 matches at 8 bases. The germline gives CDR1 SGHRS, CDR2 YFSETQ. The CDR3 runs to 15 residues. With V trimmed by 2 bases and J by 2 bases, 6 bases remained unmatched. The CDR3 is CASSFTGTGTYEQYF. As DNA, the CDR3 is TGCGCCAGCAGCTTTACCGGGACAGGAACCTACGAGCAGTACTTC.

The chain combines TRBV30 with TRBJ2-3; the D gene is possibly TRBD1 (6 bases). The V gene lost 4 bases and the J gene lost 2 bases, with 13 bases spanning the gap. Looked up from germline, CDR1 is GTSNPN and CDR2 is SVGIG (reference sequence). CDR3 size: 14 residues. The CDR3 protein is CAWTPDRPTDTQYF. The DNA for the CDR3 is TGTGCCTGGACTCCGGACAGACCCACAGATACGCAGTATTTT.

A word on this clone: The same CDR3 is also encoded by other DNA sequences in this sample. The rearrangement joins TRBV5-1 to TRBJ2-7, with TRBD2 matching 7 bases. V lost 4 bases and J lost 3; bases outside the gene matches: 1. Germline CDR1 and CDR2: SGHRS and YFSETQ. The CDR3 is made up of 12 amino acids. CDR3 sequence reads: CASSREGYEQYF. In DNA form, the CDR3 reads TGCGCCAGCAGCAGGGAGGGCTACGAGCAGTACTTC. The entire variable domain, with the rest obtained from reference TRBV5-1 and TRBJ2-7, is as follows: KAGVTQTPRYLIKTRGQQVTLSCSPISGHRSVSWYQQTPGQGLQFLFEYFSETQRNKGNFPGRFSGRQFSNSRSEMNVSTLELGDSALYLCASSREGYEQYFGPGTRLTVT.

V usage is TRBV4-3 and J usage is TRBJ1-4, with D unclear. The length of the CDR3 is 17 residues. Trimming left V 0 bases short and J 8 bases short, with 19 bases between. Germline V gives CDR1 LGHNA, CDR2 YSLEER. The CDR3 loop is CASSQDHEIIAREKLFF. CDR3 in DNA: TGCGCCAGCAGCCAAGATCACGAAATCATCGCACGCGAAAAACTGTTTTTT.

The rearrangement joins TRBV5-1 to TRBJ2-5; possibly TRBD1 or TRBD2 for D (5 bases each). This CDR3 contains 15 residues. Trimming pared 2 bases from V and 0 bases from J, leaving 11 bases between. The germline gives CDR1 SGHRS, CDR2 YFSETQ. Here the CDR3 DNA reads TGCGCCAGCAGCTTCGCCGGGACCCACCAAGAGACCCAGTACTTC. This sequence encodes CASSFAGTHQETQYF.

There are a few counts of this clone. This chain uses TRBV6-1 with TRBJ1-5, with D unresolved. CDR1 and CDR2 (germline): MNHNS, SASEGT. Trimming pared 4 bases from V and 4 bases from J, leaving 17 bases between. CDR3 length: 16 amino acids. Here the CDR3 reads CASSGARAELNQPQHF. The CDR3 nucleotides read TGTGCCAGCAGTGGTGCTAGGGCAGAGCTAAATCAGCCCCAGCATTTT.

The V gene is TRBV28, the J gene TRBJ1-2, with D possibly matching TRBD1 (6 bases). The V gene lost 8 bases and the J gene lost 4 bases, with 17 bases spanning the gap. Germline lookup yields CDR1 MDHEN and CDR2 SYDVKM. CDR3 length: 14 residues. This chain's CDR3 is CASLLGAASYGYTF. CDR3 coding DNA: TGTGCCAGCCTATTGGGGGCAGCCTCCTATGGCTACACCTTC.

The rearrangement joins TRBV6-1 to TRBJ2-7; the D gene is possibly TRBD2 (6 bases). V dropped 9 bases and J dropped 7 bases, with 19 bases sitting between them. CDR3 length equals 13 residues. CDR1 and CDR2 from the germline V gene are MNHNS and SASEGT. Written as DNA, the CDR3 is TGTGCCAGTGGGCGGGGCGATCCTTGGGAGCAGTACTTC. Protein sequence: CASGRGDPWEQYF.

The chain couples TRBV7-2 to TRBJ2-6; the D is unclear. Trimming removed 5 bases from V and 2 bases from J, with 10 bases in between. CDR3 size: 15 residues. Germline V CDR1 and CDR2: SGHTA, FQGNSA. The CDR3 region is CASSPPRPGANVLTF. CDR3 bases: TGTGCCAGCAGCCCCCCCCGACCTGGGGCCAACGTCCTGACTTTC.

This clone was recorded only once. V usage is TRBV5-1 and J usage is TRBJ1-4, with 10 bases aligning to TRBD1. The CDR3 runs to 13 residues. With 4 bases clipped from V and 7 bases from J, the junction kept 1 base outside the gene matches. Germline V gives CDR1 SGHRS, CDR2 YFSETQ. CDR3 in DNA: TGCGCCAGCAGCGGGGACAGGGGTGAAAAACTGTTTTTT. This gives the protein CASSGDRGEKLFF.

The genes are TRBV21-1 and TRBJ1-2. TRBV21-1 counts as a pseudogene. The CDR3 is 16 residues long. The CDR3 DNA reads as TGTGCCAGCAGCTCATGGGAGGGGGCCCGGTTTTATGGCTACACCTTC. It translates to CASSSWEGARFYGYTF.

CDR3 nucleotides: TGTGCCAGCAGCTTGGATACAGGGGGAATGGGAACTGAAGCTTTCTTT. As protein: CASSLDTGGMGTEAFF. The chain joins TRBV7-9 to TRBJ1-1, with 8 bases aligning to TRBD1. The trim removed 3 bases at V and 5 bases at J, leaving 11 bases unmatched. This CDR3 is 16 amino acids long. CDR1 and CDR2 (germline): SEHNR, FQNEAQ (reference sequence).

The CDR3 nucleotides are TGTGCCAGTAGTAGGCAAGGGGGGCTTCGCACCGGGGAGCTGTTTTTT. Translation: CASSRQGGLRTGELFF. The chain has TRBV19 and TRBJ2-2; D is tentatively TRBD1 or TRBD2 (6 bases each). This CDR3 is built from 16 residues. The V and J ends lost 4 bases and 4 bases respectively, with 16 bases between them. CDR1 is LNHDA and CDR2 is SQIVND in the germline V gene (reference sequence).

The chain uses TRBV11-2 and TRBJ1-5; D gene uncertain. Germline values: CDR1 SGHAT, CDR2 FQNNGV. CDR3 size: 15 residues. V lost 1 base to trimming and J lost 0 bases, with 7 bases between them. CDR3 sequence (DNA): TGTGCCAGCAGCTTAGGGCCCTATAGCAATCAGCCCCAGCATTTT. Residues: CASSLGPYSNQPQHF.

The chain joins TRBV27 to TRBJ1-1; a weak D match, TRBD1 (5 bases). Germline V gives CDR1 MNHEY, CDR2 SMNVEV (reference sequence). The CDR3 spans 15 residues. Between the trimmed V and J ends, which lost 3 bases and 1 base, there was a span of 12 bases. For the CDR3, the DNA is TGTGCCAGCAGTTTCTCAAACCAGGGGAACACTGAAGCTTTCTTT. This sequence encodes CASSFSNQGNTEAFF.

This chain joins TRBV18 and TRBJ1-1; D remains unclear. V lost 6 bases and J 1 base, leaving 6 bases between the germline ends. Germline assignment: CDR1 KGHSH and CDR2 LQKENI. The length of the CDR3 is 12 residues. The CDR3 loop reads CASSSQNTEAFF. For the CDR3, the DNA is TGTGCCAGCTCTTCGCAGAACACTGAAGCTTTCTTT.

The chain links TRBV11-2 to TRBJ2-7; maybe TRBD2 (6 bases). Germline CDR1 is SGHAT and CDR2 is FQNNGV. V lost 6 bases to trimming and J lost 2 bases, with 17 bases between them. This CDR3 is 15 amino acids long. CDR3 amino acids: CASSLTGTDAYEQYF. The CDR3 region has the DNA TGTGCCAGCAGTCTAACCGGGACTGATGCCTACGAGCAGTACTTC.